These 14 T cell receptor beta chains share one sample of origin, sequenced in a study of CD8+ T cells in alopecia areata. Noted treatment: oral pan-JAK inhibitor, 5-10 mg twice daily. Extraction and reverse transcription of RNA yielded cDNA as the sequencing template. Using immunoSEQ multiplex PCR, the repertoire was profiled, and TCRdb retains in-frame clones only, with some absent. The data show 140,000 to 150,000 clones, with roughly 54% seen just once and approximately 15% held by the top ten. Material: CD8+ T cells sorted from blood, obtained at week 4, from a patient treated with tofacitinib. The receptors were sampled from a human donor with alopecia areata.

This CDR3 reads CATSTSFLTTTGELFF. For the CDR3, the DNA is TGTGCCACCAGCACATCTTTCTTGACAACCACCGGGGAGCTGTTTTTT. The genes are TRBV15 and TRBJ2-2; D remains unclear. This CDR3 spans 16 amino acids. Germline V gene data show CDR1 as LNHNV and CDR2 as YYDKDF (reference sequence). V was pared by 4 bases and J by 4 bases, with 16 bases between.

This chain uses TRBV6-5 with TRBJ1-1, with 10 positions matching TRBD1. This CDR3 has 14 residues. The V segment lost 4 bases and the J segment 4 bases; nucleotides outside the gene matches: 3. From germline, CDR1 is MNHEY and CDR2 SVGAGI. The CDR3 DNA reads TGTGCCAGCAGTTTGGGACAGGGGACCACTGAAGCTTTCTTT. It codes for CASSLGQGTTEAFF.

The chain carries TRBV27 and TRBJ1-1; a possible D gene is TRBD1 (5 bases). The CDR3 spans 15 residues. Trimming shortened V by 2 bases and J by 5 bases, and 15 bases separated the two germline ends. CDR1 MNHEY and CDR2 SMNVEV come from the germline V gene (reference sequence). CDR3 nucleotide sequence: TGTGCCAGCAGTTTAAGAGGGACCTCAGGGACTGAAGCTTTCTTT. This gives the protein CASSLRGTSGTEAFF.

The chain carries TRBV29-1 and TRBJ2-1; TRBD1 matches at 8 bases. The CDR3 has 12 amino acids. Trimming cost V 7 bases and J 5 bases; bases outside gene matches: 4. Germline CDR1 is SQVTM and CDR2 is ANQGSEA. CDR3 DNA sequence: TGCAGCGCAATGACAGGGGACAATGAGCAGTTCTTC. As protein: CSAMTGDNEQFF.

CDR3 nucleotide sequence: TGCGCCAGCAGCTTTCGTGGCGGCGACGAAGCTTTCTTT. Its protein is CASSFRGGDEAFF. The chain is built from TRBV5-1 and TRBJ1-1, with unresolved D. The CDR3 contains 13 residues. Trimming left V 2 bases short and J 8 bases short, with 13 bases between. Germline values: CDR1 SGHRS, CDR2 YFSETQ.

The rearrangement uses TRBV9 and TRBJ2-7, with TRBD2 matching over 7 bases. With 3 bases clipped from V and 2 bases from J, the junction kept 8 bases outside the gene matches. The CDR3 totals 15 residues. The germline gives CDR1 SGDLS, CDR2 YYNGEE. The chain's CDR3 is CASSERSGTTYEQYF. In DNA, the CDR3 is TGTGCCAGCAGCGAGAGGAGCGGGACCACCTACGAGCAGTACTTC.

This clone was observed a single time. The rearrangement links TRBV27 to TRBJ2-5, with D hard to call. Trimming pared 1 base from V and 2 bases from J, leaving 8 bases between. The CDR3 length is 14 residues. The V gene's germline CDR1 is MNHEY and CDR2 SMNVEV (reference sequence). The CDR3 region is CASSLLGGQETQYF. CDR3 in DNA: TGTGCCAGCAGTTTATTAGGCGGACAAGAGACCCAGTACTTC.

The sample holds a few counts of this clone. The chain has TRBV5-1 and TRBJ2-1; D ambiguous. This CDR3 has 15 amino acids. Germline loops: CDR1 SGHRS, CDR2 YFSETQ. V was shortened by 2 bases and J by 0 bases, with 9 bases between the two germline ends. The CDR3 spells CASSLARNSYNEQFF. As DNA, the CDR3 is TGCGCCAGCAGCTTAGCCAGGAACTCCTACAATGAGCAGTTCTTC.

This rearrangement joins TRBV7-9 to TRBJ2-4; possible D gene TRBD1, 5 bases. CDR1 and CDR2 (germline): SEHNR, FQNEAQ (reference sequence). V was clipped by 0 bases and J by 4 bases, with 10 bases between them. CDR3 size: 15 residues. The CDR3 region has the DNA TGTGCCAGCAGCTTAGCCCAGGGTGTAAAAAACATTCAGTACTTC. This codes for CASSLAQGVKNIQYF.

In nucleotides, the CDR3 is TGTGCCAGCAGCCGAGCAAAGGGGACAGGGACAGATACGCAGTATTTT. Encoded protein: CASSRAKGTGTDTQYF. The chain has TRBV14 and TRBJ2-3; 9 bases are shared with TRBD1. The CDR3 runs 16 residues. Germline V lookup: CDR1 SGHDN, CDR2 FVKESK. J was trimmed by 3 bases and V by 4 bases; bases with no gene match: 8. The full variable domain, its missing parts supplied by reference TRBV14 and TRBJ2-3, is EAGVTQFPSHSVIEKGQTVTLRCDPISGHDNLYWYRRVMGKEIKFLLHFVKESKQDESGMPNNRFLAERTGGTYSTLKVQPAELEDSGVYFCASSRAKGTGTDTQYFGPGTRLTVL.

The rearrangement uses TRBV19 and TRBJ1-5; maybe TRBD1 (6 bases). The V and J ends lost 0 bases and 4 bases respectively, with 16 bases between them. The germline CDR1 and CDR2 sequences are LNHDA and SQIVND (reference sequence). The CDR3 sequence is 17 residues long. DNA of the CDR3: TGTGCCAGTAGTATAGATCTGGAGCAGGGGAGTAATCAGCCCCAGCATTTT. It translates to CASSIDLEQGSNQPQHF.

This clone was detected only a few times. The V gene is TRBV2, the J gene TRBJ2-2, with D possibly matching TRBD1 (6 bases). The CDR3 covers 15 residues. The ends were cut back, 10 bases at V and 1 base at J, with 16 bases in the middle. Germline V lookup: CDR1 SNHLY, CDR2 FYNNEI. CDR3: CATQQGPLNTGELFF. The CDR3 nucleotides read TGTGCCACCCAACAGGGTCCCCTGAACACCGGGGAGCTGTTTTTT.

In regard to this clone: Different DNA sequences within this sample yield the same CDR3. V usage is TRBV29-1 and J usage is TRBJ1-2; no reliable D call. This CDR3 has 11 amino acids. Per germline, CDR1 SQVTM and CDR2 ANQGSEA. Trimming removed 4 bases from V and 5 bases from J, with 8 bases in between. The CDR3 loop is CSVGTVYGYTF. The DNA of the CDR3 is TGCAGCGTTGGTACAGTTTATGGCTACACCTTC.

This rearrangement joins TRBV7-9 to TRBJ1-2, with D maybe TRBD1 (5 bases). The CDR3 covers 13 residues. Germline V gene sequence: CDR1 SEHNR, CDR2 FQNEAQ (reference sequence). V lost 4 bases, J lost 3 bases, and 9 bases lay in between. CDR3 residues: CASSSRGDYGYTF. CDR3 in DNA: TGTGCCAGCAGCTCTCGGGGGGACTATGGCTACACCTTC.